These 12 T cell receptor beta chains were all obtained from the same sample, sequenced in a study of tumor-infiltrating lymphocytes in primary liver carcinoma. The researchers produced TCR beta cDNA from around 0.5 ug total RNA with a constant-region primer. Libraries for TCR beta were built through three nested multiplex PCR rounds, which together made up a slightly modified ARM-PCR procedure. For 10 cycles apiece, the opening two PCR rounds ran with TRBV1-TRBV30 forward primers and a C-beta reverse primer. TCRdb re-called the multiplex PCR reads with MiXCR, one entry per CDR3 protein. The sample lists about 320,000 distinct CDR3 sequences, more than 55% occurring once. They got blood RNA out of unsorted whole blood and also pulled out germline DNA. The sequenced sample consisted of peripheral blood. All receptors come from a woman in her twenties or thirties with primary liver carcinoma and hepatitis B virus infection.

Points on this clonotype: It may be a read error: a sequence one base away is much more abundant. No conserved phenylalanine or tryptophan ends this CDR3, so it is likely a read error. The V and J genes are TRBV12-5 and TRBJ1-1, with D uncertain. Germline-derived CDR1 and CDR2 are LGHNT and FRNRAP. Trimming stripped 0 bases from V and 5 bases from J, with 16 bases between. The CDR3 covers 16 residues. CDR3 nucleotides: TGTGCTAGTGGTTTGGTAATATCAGGCGGTAGGACTGAAGCTTTCCTT. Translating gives CASGLVISGGRTEAFL.

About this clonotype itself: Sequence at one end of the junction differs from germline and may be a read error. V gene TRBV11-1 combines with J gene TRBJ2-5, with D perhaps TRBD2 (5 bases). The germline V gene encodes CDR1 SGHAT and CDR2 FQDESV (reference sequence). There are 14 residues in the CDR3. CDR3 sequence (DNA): TGTGCCAACAGCTCAGGACTGTTCGAAGAGACCCAGTACTTC. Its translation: CANSSGLFEETQYF.

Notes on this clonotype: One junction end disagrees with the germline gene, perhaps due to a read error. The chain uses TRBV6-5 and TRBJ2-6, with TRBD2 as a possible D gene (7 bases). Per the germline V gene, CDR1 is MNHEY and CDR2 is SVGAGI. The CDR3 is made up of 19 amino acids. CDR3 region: CASSYSVGGDNSGASVLTF. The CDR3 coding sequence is TGTGCCAGCAGTTACTCCGTGGGAGGGGACAACTCTGGGGCCAGCGTCCTGACTTTC.

This CDR3 reads CASNDYWVDQPQHF. The CDR3 DNA reads as TGTGCCAGCAACGACTACTGGGTTGATCAGCCCCAGCATTTT. The rearrangement joins TRBV6-2 or TRBV6-3 to TRBJ1-5; D is unresolved. The germline V gene has CDR1 MNHEY and CDR2 SVGEGT. V lost 7 bases, J lost 5 bases, and 15 bases lay in between. This CDR3 is built from 14 residues.

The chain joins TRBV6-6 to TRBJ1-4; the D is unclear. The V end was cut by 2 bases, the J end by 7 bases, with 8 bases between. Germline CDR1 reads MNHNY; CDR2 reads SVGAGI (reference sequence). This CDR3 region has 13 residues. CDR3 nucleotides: TGTGCCAGCAGTTACGGCCCAACTGAAAAACTGTTTTTT. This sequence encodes CASSYGPTEKLFF.

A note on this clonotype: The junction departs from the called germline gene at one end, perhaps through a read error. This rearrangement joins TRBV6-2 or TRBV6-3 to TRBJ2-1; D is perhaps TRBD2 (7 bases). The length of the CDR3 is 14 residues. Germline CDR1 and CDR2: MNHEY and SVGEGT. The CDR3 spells CVSSLAGALDEQFF. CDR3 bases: TGTGTCAGCAGTTTGGCGGGGGCTCTAGATGAGCAGTTCTTC.

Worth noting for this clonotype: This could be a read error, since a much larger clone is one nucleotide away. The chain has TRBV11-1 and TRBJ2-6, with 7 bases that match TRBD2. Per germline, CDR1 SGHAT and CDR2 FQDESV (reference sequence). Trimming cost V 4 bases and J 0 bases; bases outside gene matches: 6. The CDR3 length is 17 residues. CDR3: CASSSSGSASGANVLTF. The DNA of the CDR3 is TGTGCCAGCAGCTCTAGCGGCTCGGCCTCTGGGGCCAACGTCCTGACTTTC. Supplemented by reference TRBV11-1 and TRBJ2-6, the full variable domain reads EAEVAQSPRYKITEKSQAVAFWCDPISGHATLYWYRQILGQGPELLVQFQDESVVDDSQLPKDRFSAERLKGVDSTLKIQPAELGDSAMYLCASSSSGSASGANVLTFGAGSRLTVL.

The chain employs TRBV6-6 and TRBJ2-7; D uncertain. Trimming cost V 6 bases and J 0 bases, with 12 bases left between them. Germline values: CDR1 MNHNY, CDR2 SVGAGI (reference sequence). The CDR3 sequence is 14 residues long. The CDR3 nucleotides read TGTGCCAGCAGACCTGACATTGTCTCCTACGAGCAGTACTTC. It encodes CASRPDIVSYEQYF.

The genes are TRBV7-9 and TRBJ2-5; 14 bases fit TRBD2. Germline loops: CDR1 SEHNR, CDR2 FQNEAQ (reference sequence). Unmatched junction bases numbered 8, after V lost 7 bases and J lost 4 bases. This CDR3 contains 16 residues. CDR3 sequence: CASNSPGLAGGETQYF. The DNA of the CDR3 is TGTGCCAGCAACTCCCCCGGACTAGCGGGAGGAGAGACCCAGTACTTC.

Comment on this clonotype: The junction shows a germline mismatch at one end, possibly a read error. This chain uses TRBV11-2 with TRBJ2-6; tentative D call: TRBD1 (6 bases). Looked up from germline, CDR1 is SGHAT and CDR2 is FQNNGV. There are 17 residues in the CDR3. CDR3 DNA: TGCGCCAGCAGCAGGACAGTCCTCGGCTCTGGGGCCAAAGTCCTGACTTTC. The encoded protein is CASSRTVLGSGAKVLTF.

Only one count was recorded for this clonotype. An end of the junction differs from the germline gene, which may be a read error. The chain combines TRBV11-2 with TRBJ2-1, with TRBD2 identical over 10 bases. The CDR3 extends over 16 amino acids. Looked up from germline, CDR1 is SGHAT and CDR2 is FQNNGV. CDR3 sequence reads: CASILGPSGSFNEQSF. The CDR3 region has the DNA TGTGCCAGCATCTTAGGCCCTAGCGGGAGTTTTAATGAGCAGTCCTTC.

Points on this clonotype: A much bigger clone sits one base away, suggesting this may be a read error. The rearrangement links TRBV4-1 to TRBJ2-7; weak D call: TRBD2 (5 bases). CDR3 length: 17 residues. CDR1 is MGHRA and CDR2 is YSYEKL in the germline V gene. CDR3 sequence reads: CASRQDGPGVGPYEQYF. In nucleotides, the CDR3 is TGCGCCAGCAGGCAAGATGGCCCCGGGGTCGGGCCTTACGAGCAGTACTTC.